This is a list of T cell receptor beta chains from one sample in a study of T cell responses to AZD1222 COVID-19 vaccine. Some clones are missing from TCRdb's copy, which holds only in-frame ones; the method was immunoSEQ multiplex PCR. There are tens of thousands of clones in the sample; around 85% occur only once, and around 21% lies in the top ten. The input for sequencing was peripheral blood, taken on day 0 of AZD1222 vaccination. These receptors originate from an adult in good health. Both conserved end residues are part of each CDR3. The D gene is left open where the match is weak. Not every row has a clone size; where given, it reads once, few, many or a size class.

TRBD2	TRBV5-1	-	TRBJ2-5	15	CASSSSTSGTETQYF	TGCGCCAGCAGCTCATCGACTAGCGGGACAGAGACCCAGTACTTC
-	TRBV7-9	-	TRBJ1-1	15	CASSVVASLYTEAFF	TGTGCCAGCAGCGTAGTGGCCAGCCTTTACACTGAAGCTTTCTTT
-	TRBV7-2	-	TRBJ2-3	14	CASSQGLSTDTQYF	TGTGCCAGCAGCCAGGGACTGAGCACAGATACGCAGTATTTT
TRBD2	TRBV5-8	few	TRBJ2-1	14	CASSSRGLAGEQFF	TGTGCCAGCAGCTCCCGGGGACTAGCGGGGGAGCAGTTCTTC
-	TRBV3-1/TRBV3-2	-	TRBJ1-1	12	CASSQEGGGAFF	TGTGCCAGCAGCCAAGAAGGGGGTGGGGCTTTCTTT
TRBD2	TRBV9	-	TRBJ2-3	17	CASSVREVAGLTDTQYF	TGTGCCAGCAGCGTACGAGAGGTAGCGGGACTCACAGATACGCAGTATTTT
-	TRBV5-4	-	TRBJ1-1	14	CASSLPSPYTEAFF	TGTGCCAGCAGCTTGCCGTCCCCTTACACTGAAGCTTTCTTT
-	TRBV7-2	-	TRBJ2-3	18	CASSLWISALGNTDTQYF	TGTGCCAGCAGCTTATGGATATCCGCTCTGGGAAACACAGATACGCAGTATTTT
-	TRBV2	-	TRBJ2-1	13	CASSVGLGTEQFF	TGTGCCAGCAGTGTTGGCTTAGGCACTGAGCAGTTCTTC
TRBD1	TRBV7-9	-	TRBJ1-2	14	CASSLGQGGYGYTF	TGTGCCAGCAGCCTGGGACAGGGGGGCTATGGCTACACCTTC
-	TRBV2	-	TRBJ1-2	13	CASSVELTYGYTF	TGTGCCAGCAGTGTAGAATTGACCTATGGCTACACCTTC
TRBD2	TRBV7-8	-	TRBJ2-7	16	CASSLGGLAGPAEQYF	TGTGCCAGCAGCTTAGGAGGGCTAGCGGGGCCAGCCGAGCAGTACTTC
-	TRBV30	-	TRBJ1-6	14	CAWSGAANNSPLHF	TGTGCCTGGAGTGGGGCGGCCAATAATTCACCCCTCCACTTT
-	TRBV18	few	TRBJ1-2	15	CASSLQGQTNYGYTF	TGTGCCAGCTCCCTTCAGGGGCAAACGAACTATGGCTACACCTTC
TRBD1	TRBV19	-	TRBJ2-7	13	CASSKGQLYEQYF	TGTGCCAGTAGTAAGGGACAGCTGTACGAGCAGTACTTC
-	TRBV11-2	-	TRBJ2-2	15	CASSPPRGYTGELFF	TGTGCCAGCAGCCCTCCCAGGGGCTACACCGGGGAGCTGTTTTTT
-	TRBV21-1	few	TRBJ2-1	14	CASGTPILFNEQFF	TGTGCCAGTGGGACACCCATTCTTTTCAATGAGCAGTTCTTC
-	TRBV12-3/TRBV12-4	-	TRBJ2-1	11	CGTSVSNEQFF	TGTGGAACCAGCGTTTCCAATGAGCAGTTCTTC
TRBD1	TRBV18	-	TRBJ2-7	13	CASSRDRRGEQYF	TGTGCCAGCTCACGGGACAGAAGGGGCGAGCAGTACTTC
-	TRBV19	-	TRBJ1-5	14	CASSIVGGDQPQHF	TGTGCCAGTAGTATAGTCGGAGGGGATCAGCCCCAGCATTTT
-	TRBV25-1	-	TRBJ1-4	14	CASSENRYNEKLFF	TGTGCCAGCAGTGAGAACAGATACAATGAAAAACTGTTTTTT
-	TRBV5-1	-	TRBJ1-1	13	CASSLRDGTEAFF	TGCGCCAGCAGCTTACGAGACGGCACTGAAGCTTTCTTT
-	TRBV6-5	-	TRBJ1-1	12	CASSPGNTEAFF	TGTGCCAGCAGTCCAGGGAACACTGAAGCTTTCTTT
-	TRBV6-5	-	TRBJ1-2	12	CASTERTDGYTF	TGTGCCAGCACCGAACGGACAGATGGCTACACCTTC
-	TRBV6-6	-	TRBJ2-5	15	CASSYGLALGETQYF	TGTGCCAGCAGTTACGGTCTAGCTTTGGGAGAGACCCAGTACTTC
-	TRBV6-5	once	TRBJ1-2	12	CAEREGMLGYTF	TGTGCCGAAAGAGAGGGAATGCTGGGCTACACCTTC
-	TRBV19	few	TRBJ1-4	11	CASSIGGKLFF	TGTGCCAGTAGTATAGGAGGGAAACTGTTTTTT
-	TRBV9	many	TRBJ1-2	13	CASSVGGDYGYTF	TGTGCCAGCAGCGTAGGGGGGGACTATGGCTACACCTTC
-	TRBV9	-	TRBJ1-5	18	CASPPRLGGKYSNQPQHF	TGTGCCAGCCCGCCCAGGTTGGGGGGAAAATATAGCAATCAGCCCCAGCATTTT
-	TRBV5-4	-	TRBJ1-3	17	CASSSFNRAQTGNTIYF	TGTGCCAGCAGCTCCTTTAACAGGGCCCAAACTGGAAACACCATATATTTT
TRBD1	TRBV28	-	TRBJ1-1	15	CASSLFGTGVTEAFF	TGTGCCAGCAGTTTATTCGGGACAGGGGTCACTGAAGCTTTCTTT
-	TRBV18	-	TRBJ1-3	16	CASSPPNAGVGNTIYF	TGTGCCAGCTCACCACCGAACGCAGGGGTGGGAAACACCATATATTTT
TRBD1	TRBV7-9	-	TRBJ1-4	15	CASSYGQGRGEKLFF	TGTGCCAGCAGCTACGGACAGGGGCGAGGGGAAAAACTGTTTTTT
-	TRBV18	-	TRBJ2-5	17	CASSATPSGRGAETQYF	TGTGCCAGCTCAGCCACCCCGAGCGGACGGGGGGCGGAGACCCAGTACTTC
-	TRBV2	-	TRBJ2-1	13	CASTRSSYNEQFF	TGTGCCAGCACAAGGAGCTCCTACAATGAGCAGTTCTTC
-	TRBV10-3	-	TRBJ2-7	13	CAISVWQGYEQYF	TGTGCCATCAGTGTGTGGCAGGGCTACGAGCAGTACTTC
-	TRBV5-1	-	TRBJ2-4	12	CASSLDQYIQYF	TGCGCCAGCAGCTTGGATCAGTACATTCAGTACTTC
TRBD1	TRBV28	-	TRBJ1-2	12	CASSQGEYGYTF	TGTGCCAGCAGCCAGGGGGAATATGGCTACACCTTC
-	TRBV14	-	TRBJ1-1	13	CASSRQRNTEAFF	TGTGCCAGCAGCCGTCAGAGGAACACTGAAGCTTTCTTT
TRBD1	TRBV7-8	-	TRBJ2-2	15	CASSGRDRSTGELFF	TGTGCCAGCAGCGGCCGGGACAGGAGCACCGGGGAGCTGTTTTTT
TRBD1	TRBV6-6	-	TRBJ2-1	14	CASSPDREKNEQFF	TGTGCCAGCAGTCCCGACAGGGAGAAGAATGAGCAGTTCTTC
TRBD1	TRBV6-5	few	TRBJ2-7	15	CASSYRRTGTYEQYF	TGTGCCAGCAGTTACAGACGGACAGGGACCTACGAGCAGTACTTC
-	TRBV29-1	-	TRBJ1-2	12	CSVEGEGSGYTF	TGCAGCGTTGAAGGGGAGGGAAGCGGCTACACCTTC
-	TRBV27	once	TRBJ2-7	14	CASSLSGVGYEQYF	TGTGCCAGCAGTTTATCTGGTGTCGGCTACGAGCAGTACTTC
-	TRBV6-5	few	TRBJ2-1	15	CASSYSLSSYNEQFF	TGTGCCAGCAGTTACTCATTGAGCTCCTACAATGAGCAGTTCTTC
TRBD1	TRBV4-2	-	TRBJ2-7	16	CASSQEGQGYDYEQYF	TGTGCCAGCAGCCAAGAAGGACAGGGGTATGACTACGAGCAGTACTTC
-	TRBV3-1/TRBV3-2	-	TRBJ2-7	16	CASSQDVRTYSYEQYF	TGTGCCAGCAGCCAAGATGTTCGGACTTACTCCTACGAGCAGTACTTC
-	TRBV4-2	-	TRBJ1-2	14	CASSQDLRTFGYTF	TGTGCCAGCAGCCAAGATTTAAGGACATTTGGCTACACCTTC
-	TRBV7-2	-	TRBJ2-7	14	CASSAGQFGVEQYF	TGTGCCAGCAGCGCCGGACAGTTTGGGGTGGAGCAGTACTTC
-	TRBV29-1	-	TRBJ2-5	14	CSAGRGGPQETQYF	TGCAGCGCAGGGAGGGGGGGGCCTCAAGAGACCCAGTACTTC
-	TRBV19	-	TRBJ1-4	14	CASSEGATNEKLFF	TGTGCCAGTAGTGAGGGAGCGACTAATGAAAAACTGTTTTTT
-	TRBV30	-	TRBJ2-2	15	CAWSVRGVNTGELFF	TGTGCCTGGAGTGTAAGGGGGGTGAACACCGGGGAGCTGTTTTTT
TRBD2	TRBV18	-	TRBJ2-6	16	CASSPWGGAGANVLTF	TGTGCCAGCTCACCATGGGGAGGGGCTGGGGCCAACGTCCTGACTTTC
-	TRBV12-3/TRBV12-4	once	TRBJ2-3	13	CASSFPGTDTQYF	TGTGCCAGCAGTTTCCCGGGCACAGATACGCAGTATTTT
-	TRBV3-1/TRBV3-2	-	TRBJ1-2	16	CASSPVRSARVGGYTF	TGTGCCAGCAGCCCGGTCCGTAGCGCTCGGGTTGGAGGCTACACCTTC
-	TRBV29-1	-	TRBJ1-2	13	CSVEEREDYGYTF	TGCAGCGTTGAAGAAAGGGAGGACTATGGCTACACCTTC
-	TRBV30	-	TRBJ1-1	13	CAWSVQASTEAFF	TGTGCCTGGAGTGTACAGGCCTCCACTGAAGCTTTCTTT
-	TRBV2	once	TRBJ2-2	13	CASGASNTGELFF	TGTGCCTCGGGGGCATCGAACACCGGGGAGCTGTTTTTT
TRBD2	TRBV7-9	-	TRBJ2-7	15	CASSLILAGVHEQYF	TGTGCCAGCAGCTTAATACTAGCGGGAGTCCACGAGCAGTACTTC